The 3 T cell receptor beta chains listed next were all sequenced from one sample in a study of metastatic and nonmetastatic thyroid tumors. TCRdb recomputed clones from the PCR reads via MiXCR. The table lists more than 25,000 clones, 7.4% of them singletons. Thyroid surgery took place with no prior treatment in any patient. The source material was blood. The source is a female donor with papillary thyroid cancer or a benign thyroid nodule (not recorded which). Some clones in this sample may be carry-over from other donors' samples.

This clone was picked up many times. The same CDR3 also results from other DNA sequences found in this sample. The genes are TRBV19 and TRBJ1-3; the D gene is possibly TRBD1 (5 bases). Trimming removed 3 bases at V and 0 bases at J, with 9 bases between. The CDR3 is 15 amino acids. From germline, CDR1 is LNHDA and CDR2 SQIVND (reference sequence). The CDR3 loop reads CASSMGRASGNTIYF. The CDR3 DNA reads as TGTGCCAGTAGTATGGGACGGGCCTCTGGAAACACCATATATTTT.

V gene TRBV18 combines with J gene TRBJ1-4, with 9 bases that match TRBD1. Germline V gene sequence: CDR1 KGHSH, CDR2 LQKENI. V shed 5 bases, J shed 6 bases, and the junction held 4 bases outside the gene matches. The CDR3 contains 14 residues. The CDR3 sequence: CASSGRQGDEKLFF. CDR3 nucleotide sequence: TGTGCCAGCTCAGGACGACAGGGGGATGAAAAACTGTTTTTT.

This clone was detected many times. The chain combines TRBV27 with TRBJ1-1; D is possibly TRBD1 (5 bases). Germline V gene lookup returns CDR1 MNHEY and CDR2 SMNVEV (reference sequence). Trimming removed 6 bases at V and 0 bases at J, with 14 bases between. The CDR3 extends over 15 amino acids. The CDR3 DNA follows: TGTGCCAGCAGCCCAACGGGACGGATGAACACTGAAGCTTTCTTT. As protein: CASSPTGRMNTEAFF.